A single sample gave rise to the 15 T cell receptor beta chains below, sequenced in a study of blood T cells in healthy people across ages. Using a J-beta primer mix together with a sample-barcoded 5' primer, a second PCR was run for roughly 6 to 12 cycles. TCRdb called the 5' RACE reads again in MiXCR, with one record for every CDR3 protein. The data contain 1.5 million to 2 million distinct CDR3 sequences, around 40% of them singletons. Sequencing used blood. All receptors come from a human donor in good health.

This clonotype turned up a few times. J is TRBJ2-5 and V is TRBV12-3 or TRBV12-4; weak D call: TRBD2 (7 bases). V gave up 5 bases and J gave up 1 base, with 17 bases separating them. This CDR3 is 16 amino acids long. CDR3 DNA: TGTGCCAGCAGTAGTCTAGGGGGGGGGCCCCAAGAGACCCAGTACTTC. Translating gives CASSSLGGGPQETQYF.

This clonotype was recorded a few times. The genes are TRBV6-2 or TRBV6-3 and TRBJ2-5; D is unresolved. The CDR3 loop spans 16 amino acids. The germline CDR1 and CDR2 sequences are MNHEY and SVGEGT. V lost 2 bases and J 5 bases, leaving 18 bases between the germline ends. The CDR3 sequence: CASSYGVGAKLETQYF. CDR3 nucleotides: TGTGCCAGCAGTTACGGCGTGGGCGCAAAATTGGAGACCCAGTACTTC.

The chain employs TRBV4-3 and TRBJ2-7; 7 bases match TRBD2. CDR3 length: 16 residues. V shed 3 bases and J 3 bases; nucleotides not matched to a gene: 11. Germline assignment: CDR1 LGHNA and CDR2 YSLEER. The chain's CDR3 is CASSQGIRRGFYEQYF. In DNA, the CDR3 is TGCGCCAGCAGCCAGGGTATTCGGCGGGGGTTCTACGAGCAGTACTTC.

This sequence joins TRBV20-1 and TRBJ1-5; D remains ambiguous. CDR1 is DFQATT, CDR2 SNEGSKA, per germline (reference sequence). The CDR3 extends over 13 amino acids. V was pared by 3 bases and J by 3 bases, with 9 bases between. The CDR3 region has the DNA TGCAGTGCTAGCGGAGAGAACAATCAGCCCCAGCATTTT. The encoded protein is CSASGENNQPQHF.

The gene calls are TRBV7-9 and TRBJ2-1; 14 nucleotides match TRBD2. The CDR3 has 18 amino acids. The V gene end was trimmed by 2 bases and the J gene end by 5 bases; junction bases not matched to a gene: 8. The germline V gene encodes CDR1 SEHNR and CDR2 FQNEAQ (reference sequence). The CDR3 here is CASSLLGLAGGKNNEQFF. CDR3 nucleotide sequence: TGTGCCAGCAGCTTATTAGGACTAGCGGGGGGCAAAAACAATGAGCAGTTCTTC.

The V call is TRBV15, the J call TRBJ1-1; D may be TRBD1 (6 bases). CDR3 length: 14 residues. Trimming cost V 10 bases and J 0 bases, with 15 bases left between them. The germline gives CDR1 LNHNV, CDR2 YYDKDF (reference sequence). CDR3: CAIRRGLVNTEAFF. The DNA of the CDR3 is TGTGCCATTCGACGGGGGCTGGTGAACACTGAAGCTTTCTTT.

V usage is TRBV20-1 and J usage is TRBJ2-5; 8 bases map to TRBD2. The CDR3 contains 18 residues. The ends lost 6 bases at V and 6 bases at J; junction bases unmatched: 24. Looked up from germline, CDR1 is DFQATT and CDR2 is SNEGSKA (reference sequence). The CDR3 nucleotides are TGCAGTGCCTCGGGGCCCCGACTAGCGCTGGCCTTCTGGAAGACCCAGTACTTC. It encodes CSASGPRLALAFWKTQYF.

The chain joins TRBV5-1 to TRBJ1-6; D perhaps matches TRBD1 (5 bases). Per the germline V gene, CDR1 is SGHRS and CDR2 is YFSETQ. V lost 3 bases and J lost 14, with 12 bases in between. The length of the CDR3 is 12 residues. The CDR3 DNA is TGCGCCAGCAGCTGGGGACGTCCGACCCTCCACTTT. Its translation: CASSWGRPTLHF.

CDR3 sequence (DNA): TGTGCCAGCAGTTTAGGTTCAAGCGGGGGTGGGTACGCTTCTGGGTACAATGAGCAGTTCTTC. Protein product: CASSLGSSGGGYASGYNEQFF. The chain joins TRBV27 to TRBJ2-1; TRBD2 matches 8 bases. Trimming cost V 2 bases and J 4 bases; bases outside gene matches: 22. The germline gives CDR1 MNHEY, CDR2 SMNVEV (reference sequence). CDR3 length: 21 residues.

V gene TRBV3-1 combines with J gene TRBJ2-7, with D possibly matching TRBD2 (5 bases). CDR3 length: 14 residues. Trimming pared 0 bases from V and 6 bases from J, leaving 12 bases between. The V gene's germline CDR1 is LGHDT and CDR2 YNNKEL (reference sequence). This CDR3 is CASSQELGSGEQYF. The DNA of the CDR3 is TGTGCCAGCAGCCAAGAACTAGGGTCTGGCGAGCAGTACTTC.

This chain connects TRBV7-9 to TRBJ1-1; maybe TRBD1 (5 bases). The CDR3 has 14 amino acids. Trimming left V 10 bases short and J 3 bases short, with 18 bases between. CDR1 is SEHNR, CDR2 FQNEAQ, per germline (reference sequence). DNA for the CDR3: TGTGCCACCAAACTAAGACAGTCGTACACTGAAGCTTTCTTT. Its translation: CATKLRQSYTEAFF.

This clonotype has only a few counts. This rearrangement joins TRBV12-5 to TRBJ2-5; 10 positions agree with TRBD2. V trimming: 0 bases; J trimming: 4 bases; junction bases outside the gene matches: 2. This CDR3 comprises 15 residues. Germline V gene lookup returns CDR1 LGHNT and CDR2 FRNRAP. CDR3: CASGLVLAGLETQYF. CDR3 sequence (DNA): TGTGCTAGTGGTTTGGTACTAGCGGGGCTAGAGACCCAGTACTTC.

This clonotype was seen a handful of times. The chain combines TRBV7-3 with TRBJ1-5, with a possible D match to TRBD1 (5 bases). Per germline, CDR1 SGHTA and CDR2 FQGTGA. The CDR3 extends over 18 amino acids. V gave up 1 base and J gave up 2 bases, with 18 bases separating them. The CDR3: CASSLSEGIGSGNQPQHF. The CDR3 DNA sequence: TGTGCCAGCAGCTTAAGTGAGGGGATCGGATCCGGCAATCAGCCCCAGCATTTT. The variable domain in full, with the rest retrieved from reference TRBV7-3 and TRBJ1-5, is GAGVSQTPSNKVTEKGKYVELRCDPISGHTALYWYRQSLGQGPEFLIYFQGTGAADDSGLPNDRFFAVRPEGSVSTLKIQRTERGDSAVYLCASSLSEGIGSGNQPQHFGDGTRLSIL.

The V call is TRBV6-1, the J call TRBJ2-1; TRBD1 or TRBD2 may be the D gene (5 bases each). This CDR3 contains 15 residues. Germline CDR1 is MNHNS and CDR2 is SASEGT. The germline V and J ends were trimmed by 8 bases and 1 base, with 15 bases remaining between them. The CDR3 DNA follows: TGTGCCAGCGGGGCGCATGGGGGATCCTACAATGAGCAGTTCTTC. Its protein is CASGAHGGSYNEQFF.

This clonotype came up a few times. The chain couples TRBV7-2 to TRBJ2-7; D not resolved. CDR1 SGHTA and CDR2 FQGNSA come from the germline V gene. This CDR3 is built from 14 residues. V lost 10 bases and J lost 2, with 18 bases in between. CDR3 bases: TGTGCCACCGCACGACTCGCCCATACCTACGAGCAGTACTTC. Protein sequence: CATARLAHTYEQYF.